Listed below are T cell receptor beta chains from one sample, sequenced in a study of CD8 T cells in Susac syndrome. In TCRdb, the immunoSEQ multiplex PCR reads were re-called with MiXCR into one record per CDR3 protein. This table holds around 130,000 distinct CDR3 sequences, 85% to 95% found once. Sequenced input: CD8+ T cells from PBMCs. The source is a human donor with Susac syndrome. Each CDR3 is given with its conserved first and last residue. D genes are given only for firm matches. The size of a clone is reported for some rows only, either as once, few or many, or as a class for expanded clones.

>10|.|TRBJ2-1|.|TRBV30
TGTGCCTGGAGTGCAGTAGTTCAGTTCTTC
CAWSAVVQFF
>19|TRBD2|TRBJ2-5|.|TRBV7-6
TGTGCCAGCAGCTTAGAAGTGGCGGGAGTAGCGGGGGTCCAAGAGACCCAGTACTTC
CASSLEVAGVAGVQETQYF
>15|.|TRBJ1-5|.|TRBV7-8
TGTGCCAGCAGCGCCACGGGTGCGAGCAATCAGCCCCAGCATTTT
CASSATGASNQPQHF
>14|.|TRBJ2-5|.|TRBV6-1
TGTGCCAGCAGAAACAACAGGGTTCAAGAGACCCAGTACTTC
CASRNNRVQETQYF
>14|.|TRBJ2-3|.|TRBV12-3/TRBV12-4
TGTGCCAGCGCCAACTCCCCTGGGGGAGATACGCAGTATTTT
CASANSPGGDTQYF
>15|.|TRBJ2-3|.|TRBV9
TGTGCCAGCAGCGTAGTTGGCGGGCTCACAGATACGCAGTATTTT
CASSVVGGLTDTQYF
>14|.|TRBJ2-2|.|TRBV21-1
TGTGCCACCGCGGGGGGTGACGGGACCGGGGAGCTGTTTTTT
CATAGGDGTGELFF
>14|.|TRBJ1-2|once|TRBV29-1
TGCAGCGTTGCCCTGGGGGGAACTAACTATGGCTACACCTTC
CSVALGGTNYGYTF
>15|.|TRBJ2-5|.|TRBV1
TGCACCAGCAGCCAAGATCCGACGGCGCGGGGGGCCCAGTACTTC
CTSSQDPTARGAQYF
>14|.|TRBJ1-2|.|TRBV9
TGTGCCAGCAGCGTAGCCGGACATAACTATGGCTACACCTTC
CASSVAGHNYGYTF
>13|.|TRBJ2-2|.|TRBV24-1
TGTGCCACCAGTGATGGGTACACCGGGGAGCTGTTTTTT
CATSDGYTGELFF
>18|TRBD2|TRBJ2-1|.|TRBV2
TGTGCCAGCAGTGGGTCGTCCGGGGGGGGAGTGTCCTACAATGAGCAGTTCTTC
CASSGSSGGGVSYNEQFF
>15|.|TRBJ2-7|.|TRBV6-2/TRBV6-3
TGTGCCAGCAGACCACCTTGGCTAACCACCTACGAGCAGTACTTC
CASRPPWLTTYEQYF
>17|TRBD1|TRBJ1-2|.|TRBV12-3/TRBV12-4
TGTGCCAGCAGTTTAGAGTATAGGTGGGACAGTAACTATGGCTACACCTTC
CASSLEYRWDSNYGYTF
>15|.|TRBJ2-7|.|TRBV11-2
TGTGCCAGCAGCACTACGGCGGGGGCTGACTACGAGCAGTACTTC
CASSTTAGADYEQYF
>15|.|TRBJ1-2|.|TRBV5-1
TGCGCCAGCAGCTTGGATGGGGGGCGCAACTATGGCTACACCTTC
CASSLDGGRNYGYTF
>16|.|TRBJ2-1|.|TRBV2
TGTGCCAGCAGTGAAGGGTTAGCAGGGGACTACAATGAGCAGTTCTTC
CASSEGLAGDYNEQFF
>15|.|TRBJ2-1|.|TRBV7-9
TGTGCCAGCACACAATCGGGTAGCTCCTACAATGAGCAGTTCTTC
CASTQSGSSYNEQFF
>14|TRBD1|TRBJ2-3|.|TRBV29-1
TGCAGCGTGGGACCGGGACAGGGTCCAGATACGCAGTATTTT
CSVGPGQGPDTQYF
>15|.|TRBJ2-1|.|TRBV6-5
TGTGCCAGCAGTTACTCGCGGGACACCAACAATGAGCAGTTCTTC
CASSYSRDTNNEQFF
>15|TRBD1|TRBJ1-6|.|TRBV27
TGTGCCAGCAGTTTTGGACAGGGTTATAATTCACCCCTCCACTTT
CASSFGQGYNSPLHF
>20|TRBD1|TRBJ2-3|.|TRBV9
TGTGCCAGCAGCGGAGGGACCGGGACAGGGGGGGCGACTAGCACAGATACGCAGTATTTT
CASSGGTGTGGATSTDTQYF
>12|TRBD1|TRBJ1-2|.|TRBV12-3/TRBV12-4
TGTGCCACACAGGGGCTTTACTATGGCTACACCTTC
CATQGLYYGYTF
>15|TRBD1|TRBJ2-3|.|TRBV9
TGTGCCAGCAGCGTAGCGGACAGGGTGGCAGATACGCAGTATTTT
CASSVADRVADTQYF
>14|.|TRBJ1-6|.|TRBV20-1
TGCAGTGCTAGAGATTCAGGGGCGGATTCACCCCTCCACTTT
CSARDSGADSPLHF
>18|.|TRBJ2-3|.|TRBV3-1
TGTGCCAGCAGCCAAAGGTCTAGAAGCGGCCCTAGCACAGATACGCAGTATTTT
CASSQRSRSGPSTDTQYF
>14|TRBD1|TRBJ1-1|.|TRBV6-2/TRBV6-3
TGTGCCAGCAGACGGGAGGGGGCGAACACTGAAGCTTTCTTT
CASRREGANTEAFF
>14|TRBD1|TRBJ2-7|.|TRBV23-1
TGCGCCAGGTCCGACAGGGGGCCCCGGAACGAGCAGTACTTC
CARSDRGPRNEQYF